One sample yielded the 6 T cell receptor beta chains listed below, sequenced in a study of early T cells in non-severe SARS-CoV-2 infection. TCRdb re-analysed the 5' RACE reads in MiXCR, keeping a single row per CDR3 protein. The data show some 70,000 distinct CDR3 sequences, less than 5% seen once. The material sequenced was whole blood. These receptors all come from an adult who was a healthcare worker with PCR-confirmed SARS-CoV-2 infection or an uninfected control (not recorded which).

There are a few counts of this clonotype. This sequence joins TRBV3-1 and TRBJ2-7, with TRBD1 matching 7 bases. Trimming at V came to 1 base and at J to 6 bases, leaving 12 bases not matched to a gene. Germline V lookup: CDR1 LGHDT, CDR2 YNNKEL (reference sequence). The CDR3 has 16 amino acids. The CDR3 protein is CASSQARQGANSEQYF. For the CDR3, the DNA is TGTGCCAGCAGCCAAGCCCGACAGGGTGCAAACAGCGAGCAGTACTTC.

This clonotype was counted at least ten times. The V gene is TRBV20-1, the J gene TRBJ1-2; 8 nucleotides match TRBD1. This CDR3 region has 16 residues. With V trimmed by 5 bases and J by 4 bases, 15 bases remained unmatched. Looked up from germline, CDR1 is DFQATT and CDR2 is SNEGSKA (reference sequence). The CDR3 bases are TGCAGTGCTGAAGGGACAGGCATTTATTGGGGCTATGGCTACACCTTC. Translation: CSAEGTGIYWGYGYTF.

This chain connects TRBV20-1 to TRBJ2-7; D perhaps matches TRBD2 (5 bases). The CDR3 has 14 residues. The V gene lost 0 bases and the J gene lost 6 bases, with 15 bases spanning the gap. Per the germline V gene, CDR1 is DFQATT and CDR2 is SNEGSKA (reference sequence). The chain's CDR3 is CSARDAALASEQYF. The DNA of the CDR3 is TGCAGTGCTAGAGATGCGGCGCTAGCTTCCGAGCAGTACTTC.

This clonotype occurred many times. The CDR3 nucleotides are TGTGCCATCAGTGAGTCTAGGGACCTGTCACCCCTCCACTTT. It translates to CAISESRDLSPLHF. The V call is TRBV10-3, the J call TRBJ1-6; possibly TRBD1 for D (5 bases). The CDR3 length is 14 residues. Germline assignment: CDR1 ENHRY and CDR2 SYGVKD. V gave up 0 bases and J gave up 10 bases, with 10 bases separating them.

The chain carries TRBV7-9 and TRBJ1-2, with unresolved D. Germline V gene lookup returns CDR1 SEHNR and CDR2 FQNEAQ (reference sequence). Deletions cut 0 bases from V and 0 bases from J, with 5 bases between. The CDR3 has 14 amino acids. CDR3 DNA sequence: TGTGCCAGCAGCTTAGCTCTGACTAACTATGGCTACACCTTC. Translating gives CASSLALTNYGYTF. The variable domain in full, completed from reference TRBV7-9 and TRBJ1-2, reads DTGVSQNPRHKITKRGQNVTFRCDPISEHNRLYWYRQTLGQGPEFLTYFQNEAQLEKSRLLSDRFSAERPKGSFSTLEIQRTEQGDSAMYLCASSLALTNYGYTFGSGTRLTVV.

V usage is TRBV5-4 and J usage is TRBJ2-3, with TRBD2 identical over 11 bases. This CDR3 spans 16 amino acids. V lost 3 bases, J lost 4 bases, and 7 bases stayed unmatched. Germline V CDR1 and CDR2: SGHNT, YYREEE (reference sequence). CDR3 residues: CASSWLPGLAADTQYF. CDR3 coding DNA: TGTGCCAGCAGCTGGCTGCCGGGACTAGCGGCAGATACGCAGTATTTT.